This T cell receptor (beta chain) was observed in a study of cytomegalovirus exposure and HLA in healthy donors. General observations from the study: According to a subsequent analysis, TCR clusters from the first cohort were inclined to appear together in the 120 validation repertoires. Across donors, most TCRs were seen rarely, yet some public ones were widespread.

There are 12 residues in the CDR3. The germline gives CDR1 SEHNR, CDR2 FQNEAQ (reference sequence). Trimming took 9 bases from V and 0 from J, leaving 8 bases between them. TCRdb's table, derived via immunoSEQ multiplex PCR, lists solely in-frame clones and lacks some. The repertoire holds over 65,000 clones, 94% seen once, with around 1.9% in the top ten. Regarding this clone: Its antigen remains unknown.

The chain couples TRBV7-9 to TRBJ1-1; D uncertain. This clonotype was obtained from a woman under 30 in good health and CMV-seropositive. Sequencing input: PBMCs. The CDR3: CARQRLNTEAFF. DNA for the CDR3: TGTGCCAGACAGAGATTGAACACTGAAGCTTTCTTT.